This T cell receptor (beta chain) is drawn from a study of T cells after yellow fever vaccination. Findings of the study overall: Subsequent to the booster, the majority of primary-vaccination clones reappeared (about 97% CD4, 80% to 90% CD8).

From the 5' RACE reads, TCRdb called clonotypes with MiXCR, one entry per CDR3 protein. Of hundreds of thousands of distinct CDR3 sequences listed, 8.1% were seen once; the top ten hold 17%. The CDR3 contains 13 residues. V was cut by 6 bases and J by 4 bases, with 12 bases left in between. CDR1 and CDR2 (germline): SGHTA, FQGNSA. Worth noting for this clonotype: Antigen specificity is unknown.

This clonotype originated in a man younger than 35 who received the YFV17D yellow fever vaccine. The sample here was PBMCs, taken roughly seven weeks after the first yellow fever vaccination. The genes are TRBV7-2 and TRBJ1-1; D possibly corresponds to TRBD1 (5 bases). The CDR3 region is CASRQGTGTEAFF. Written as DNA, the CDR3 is TGTGCCAGCAGACAAGGGACCGGCACTGAAGCTTTCTTT.